Each of the 30 T cell receptor beta chains below was sequenced from the same sample in a study of T cells after posttransplantation cyclophosphamide. Treatment was busulfan-fludarabine conditioning, a marrow graft, and cyclophosphamide on days +3 and +4. Repertoires were generated with immunoSEQ multiplex PCR, while TCRdb's copy carries only in-frame clones and drops some. There are about 25,000 clones in the sample, none observed a single time. The sequencing used PBMCs, collected after allogeneic stem cell transplant with posttransplant cyclophosphamide. These receptor sequences come from a male patient aged 18 to 35 who received an allogeneic stem cell transplant from a related donor, was CMV-positive, and had no GVHD. The graft donor may be the source of some T cells.

The table lists this clone with many counts. V is TRBV4-2 and J is TRBJ1-1; 9 nucleotides match TRBD1. Germline CDR1 reads LGHNA; CDR2 reads YNFKEQ. The CDR3 contains 14 residues. The V gene end was trimmed by 7 bases and the J gene end by 6 bases; junction bases not matched to a gene: 9. The DNA for the CDR3 is TGTGCCAGCACGCCGGGACAGGGATTCTCTGAAGCTTTCTTT. It yields the protein CASTPGQGFSEAFF.

This clone was counted many times. This chain links TRBV28 with TRBJ2-4; the D gene is possibly TRBD2 (6 bases). V dropped 7 bases and J dropped 5 bases, with 30 bases sitting between them. Germline V gene data show CDR1 as MDHEN and CDR2 as SYDVKM. The length of the CDR3 is 19 residues. CDR3 in amino acids: CASTHWGFGSNGGENIQYF. The CDR3 DNA is TGTGCCAGCACCCACTGGGGATTTGGGAGTAACGGAGGGGAAAACATTCAGTACTTC.

The sample holds many counts of this clone. V is TRBV11-2 and J is TRBJ1-1; no reliable D call. V dropped 5 bases and J dropped 3 bases, with 16 bases sitting between them. Germline V lookup: CDR1 SGHAT, CDR2 FQNNGV. The CDR3 runs 15 residues. The chain's CDR3 is CASSRHDFWDTEAFF. In DNA, the CDR3 is TGTGCCAGCAGCCGGCACGACTTCTGGGACACTGAAGCTTTCTTT.

This clone was observed at least ten times. V gene TRBV29-1 combines with J gene TRBJ2-2; the match to TRBD2 covers 15 bases. Per the germline V gene, CDR1 is SQVTM and CDR2 is ANQGSEA. The CDR3 covers 13 residues. The ends lost 7 bases at V and 8 bases at J; junction bases unmatched: 2. CDR3 nucleotides: TGCAGCGGGGGACTAGCGGGAGGTGGGGAGCTGTTTTTT. This translates into CSGGLAGGGELFF.

This clone was counted at least ten times. The V call is TRBV7-6, the J call TRBJ1-2, with 9 bases lining up with TRBD1. The CDR3 runs to 16 residues. J was trimmed by 3 bases and V by 5 bases; bases with no gene match: 10. Per the germline V gene, CDR1 is SGHVS and CDR2 is FNYEAQ. CDR3 residues: CASSPRQGVLHYGYTF. The CDR3 DNA reads TGTGCCAGCAGCCCACGACAGGGGGTCCTGCACTATGGCTACACCTTC.

This clone was seen many times. The chain couples TRBV7-8 to TRBJ1-5, with 7 bases fitting TRBD1. The CDR3 runs 15 residues. The V and J ends lost 2 bases and 3 bases, in that order; junction bases with no gene match: 4. Germline CDR1 reads SGHVS; CDR2 reads FQNEAQ. CDR3 protein: CASSLQGGLNQPQHF. CDR3 DNA: TGTGCCAGCAGCTTACAGGGGGGTCTCAATCAGCCCCAGCATTTT.

This clone was recorded many times. The chain employs TRBV11-3 and TRBJ2-1, with D uncertain. There are 14 residues in the CDR3. V was cut by 3 bases and J by 0 bases, with 6 bases left in between. The germline V gene encodes CDR1 SGHNT and CDR2 YENEEA. CDR3 sequence (DNA): TGTGCCAGCAGCTTTCGGAGCTCCTACAATGAGCAGTTCTTC. The encoded protein is CASSFRSSYNEQFF. The full variable domain, its missing parts supplied by reference TRBV11-3 and TRBJ2-1, is EAGVVQSPRYKIIEKKQPVAFWCNPISGHNTLYWYLQNLGQGPELLIRYENEEAVDDSQLPKDRFSAERLKGVDSTLKIQPAELGDSAVYLCASSFRSSYNEQFFGPGTRLTVL.

This clone was detected many times. The chain recombines TRBV30 with TRBJ1-1, with no clear D. Deletions cut 5 bases from V and 4 bases from J, with 14 bases between. The CDR3 covers 13 residues. Germline CDR1 and CDR2: GTSNPN and SVGIG (reference sequence). As DNA, the CDR3 is TGTGCCTGGTGCTGGGGAGTTAGCACTGAAGCTTTCTTT. It translates to CAWCWGVSTEAFF.

Ten or more counts support this clone. The CDR3 nucleotides are TGTGCCAGCAGTAAGGAACAGGGAAGAGGGAATTCACCCCTCCACTTT. Its translation is CASSKEQGRGNSPLHF. V and J are TRBV28 and TRBJ1-6; perhaps TRBD1 as D (6 bases). Between the trimmed V and J ends, which lost 5 bases and 7 bases, there was a span of 18 bases. The CDR3 loop spans 16 amino acids. Germline V gene sequence: CDR1 MDHEN, CDR2 SYDVKM.

This clone was picked up a small number of times. The same CDR3 also results from other DNA sequences found in this sample. The chain joins TRBV9 to TRBJ2-5, with 10 bases lining up with TRBD2. Trimming cost V 0 bases and J 1 base; bases outside gene matches: 6. CDR3 size: 17 residues. Germline V gives CDR1 SGDLS, CDR2 YYNGEE. The CDR3 here is CASSVATSGICQETQYF. CDR3 DNA sequence: TGTGCCAGCAGCGTAGCTACTAGCGGGATATGCCAAGAGACCCAGTACTTC.

This clone was seen ten or more times. The chain joins TRBV28 to TRBJ2-7; D gene ambiguous. The CDR3 length is 14 residues. Germline V CDR1 and CDR2: MDHEN, SYDVKM. Trimming took 6 bases from V and 0 from J, leaving 12 bases between them. The CDR3 sequence: CASRSTPTSYEQYF. CDR3 coding DNA: TGTGCCAGCAGATCGACACCCACCTCCTACGAGCAGTACTTC.

The table lists this clone with many counts. CDR3 sequence: CASSIQGYTGELFF. The DNA for the CDR3 is TGTGCCAGCAGCATACAGGGGTACACCGGGGAGCTGTTTTTT. The gene calls are TRBV9 and TRBJ2-2; 7 bases are a match to TRBD1. From germline, CDR1 is SGDLS and CDR2 YYNGEE. Trimming cost V 4 bases and J 3 bases; bases outside gene matches: 3. CDR3 length: 14 residues.

The sample holds many counts of this clone. The gene calls are TRBV30 and TRBJ1-1; maybe TRBD1 (6 bases). This CDR3 has 12 amino acids. Germline V gene data show CDR1 as GTSNPN and CDR2 as SVGIG (reference sequence). V dropped 1 base and J dropped 3 bases, with 6 bases sitting between them. The CDR3 is CAWSAGDTEAFF. The CDR3 coding sequence is TGTGCCTGGAGTGCAGGGGACACTGAAGCTTTCTTT.

This clone was recorded at least ten times. The rearrangement uses TRBV4-3 and TRBJ2-1; maybe TRBD2 (6 bases). The V and J ends lost 7 bases and 6 bases respectively, with 19 bases between them. The CDR3 extends over 15 amino acids. CDR1 and CDR2 from the germline V gene are LGHNA and YSLEER. CDR3 nucleotide sequence: TGCGCCAGCAACCGGCTAGGCGGGGCTTTCAATGAGCAGTTCTTC. As protein: CASNRLGGAFNEQFF.

This clone was observed at least ten times. V is TRBV5-1 and J is TRBJ1-1, with a weak D call TRBD1 (5 bases). Trimming pared 6 bases from V and 2 bases from J, leaving 11 bases between. The CDR3 extends over 13 amino acids. Germline values: CDR1 SGHRS, CDR2 YFSETQ. As DNA, the CDR3 is TGCGCCAGCACCCTGGGGCTTAACACTGAAGCTTTCTTT. Translated: CASTLGLNTEAFF.

Many counts were recorded for this clone. This chain connects TRBV11-2 to TRBJ1-1, with 7 bases lining up with TRBD1. V lost 0 bases and J lost 4; bases outside the gene matches: 8. Germline CDR1 and CDR2: SGHAT and FQNNGV. The CDR3 loop spans 16 amino acids. The CDR3 region is CASSLESRAGGTEAFF. The CDR3 bases are TGTGCCAGCAGCTTAGAAAGTAGGGCAGGGGGCACTGAAGCTTTCTTT.

This clone was seen repeatedly, ten times or more. The chain uses TRBV27 and TRBJ2-1; TRBD2 aligns across 10 bases. Germline lookup yields CDR1 MNHEY and CDR2 SMNVEV (reference sequence). V shed 6 bases and J 3 bases; nucleotides not matched to a gene: 5. CDR3 size: 15 residues. CDR3 DNA: TGTGCCAGCAGGGAACTAGCGGGGATCTACAATGAGCAGTTCTTC. This sequence encodes CASRELAGIYNEQFF.

This clone was detected many times. The chain couples TRBV30 to TRBJ2-1; 16 nucleotides match TRBD2. The CDR3 covers 14 residues. Germline lookup yields CDR1 GTSNPN and CDR2 SVGIG (reference sequence). Trimming took 5 bases from V and 13 from J; bases not matched to a gene: 8. CDR3 in DNA: TGTGCCTGGTATAGGGGACTAGCGGGGGGGACCCAGTTCTTC. Translation: CAWYRGLAGGTQFF. Drawing the rest from reference TRBV30 and TRBJ2-1, the complete variable domain is SQTIHQWPATLVQPVGSPLSLECTVEGTSNPNLYWYRQAAGRGLQLLFYSVGIGQISSEVPQNLSASRPQDRQFILSSKKLLLSDSGFYLCAWYRGLAGGTQFFGPGTRLTVL.

This clone was counted ten times or more. The gene calls are TRBV7-9 and TRBJ2-5, with D possibly matching TRBD1 (5 bases). V was trimmed by 1 base and J by 5 bases, leaving 14 bases between them. In germline, CDR1 is SEHNR, CDR2 FQNEAQ (reference sequence). This CDR3 has 15 amino acids. This chain's CDR3 is CASSLDPAGWETQYF. The CDR3 bases are TGTGCCAGCAGCTTAGACCCGGCAGGGTGGGAGACCCAGTACTTC.

This clone was detected many times. CDR3 coding DNA: TGTGCCAGCAGCGGGTGGGCAGGGCTCACAGATACGCAGTATTTT. This gives the protein CASSGWAGLTDTQYF. V is TRBV9 and J is TRBJ2-3, with a possible D match to TRBD1 (5 bases). Germline CDR1 and CDR2: SGDLS and YYNGEE. The V gene lost 3 bases and the J gene lost 2 bases, with 13 bases spanning the gap. The CDR3 is 15 amino acids. Supplemented by reference TRBV9 and TRBJ2-3, the full variable domain reads DSGVTQTPKHLITATGQRVTLRCSPRSGDLSVYWYQQSLDQGLQFLIQYYNGEERAKGNILERFSAQQFPDLHSELNLSSLELGDSALYFCASSGWAGLTDTQYFGPGTRLTVL.

This clone was detected many times. The chain recombines TRBV19 with TRBJ1-2; TRBD1 is a possible D gene (5 bases). Germline assignment: CDR1 LNHDA and CDR2 SQIVND (reference sequence). The CDR3 is 15 residues long. The germline V and J ends were trimmed by 1 base and 6 bases, with 15 bases remaining between them. The CDR3 spells CASSIVFKGANGYTF. Here the CDR3 DNA reads TGTGCCAGTAGTATAGTTTTTAAAGGGGCGAATGGCTACACCTTC.

This clone was picked up many times. J is TRBJ1-6 and V is TRBV28, with unresolved D. Germline V gene data show CDR1 as MDHEN and CDR2 as SYDVKM. V was cut by 6 bases and J by 6 bases, with 12 bases left in between. This CDR3 is 14 amino acids long. The CDR3 nucleotides are TGTGCCAGCAGGCGAGGAGGAGCTAATTCACCCCTCCACTTT. Translation gives CASRRGGANSPLHF.

This clone was seen only a few times. The rearrangement uses TRBV11-2 and TRBJ2-5; perhaps TRBD1 as D (5 bases). The J call may be wrong; the DNA end is better matched by TRBJ2-7. The CDR3 extends over 15 amino acids. Germline CDR1 SGHAT, CDR2 FQNNGV. For the CDR3, the DNA is TGTGCCAGCAGCTTAGGGGTAAGGGGTTCCTACGAGCAGTACTTC. Translated, it gives CASSLGVRGSYEQYF.

In its sample, this clone was seen many times. The genes are TRBV7-9 and TRBJ2-7, with D tentatively TRBD2 (5 bases). The CDR3 totals 13 residues. From germline, CDR1 is SEHNR and CDR2 FQNEAQ (reference sequence). Trimming stripped 5 bases from V and 2 bases from J, with 10 bases between. The CDR3 region has the DNA TGTGCCAGCAGCCCGGACTCTACCTACGAGCAGTACTTC. Its translation is CASSPDSTYEQYF. The full variable domain, with the rest looked up from reference TRBV7-9 and TRBJ2-7, is DTGVSQNPRHKITKRGQNVTFRCDPISEHNRLYWYRQTLGQGPEFLTYFQNEAQLEKSRLLSDRFSAERPKGSFSTLEIQRTEQGDSAMYLCASSPDSTYEQYFGPGTRLTVT.

This clone occurred many times. This chain uses TRBV7-9 with TRBJ1-1; D is ambiguous. The CDR3 runs 12 residues. The germline V gene has CDR1 SEHNR and CDR2 FQNEAQ (reference sequence). V was trimmed by 4 bases and J by 5 bases, leaving 8 bases between them. In nucleotides, the CDR3 is TGTGCCAGCAGCTCCAGCAGGACTGAAGCTTTCTTT. It yields the protein CASSSSRTEAFF.

This clone was seen ten or more times. The chain recombines TRBV20-1 with TRBJ2-5; tentative D call: TRBD1 (6 bases). This CDR3 has 11 amino acids. From germline, CDR1 is DFQATT and CDR2 SNEGSKA (reference sequence). V was cut by 7 bases and J by 5 bases, with 11 bases left in between. The DNA for the CDR3 is TGCAGTGACAGGGTGGGGGAGACCCAGTACTTC. This sequence encodes CSDRVGETQYF.

This clone has at least ten counts. The junction differs from germline at one of its ends, possibly a read error. The V call is TRBV5-1, the J call TRBJ2-2; TRBD1 aligns across 9 bases. CDR3 length: 19 amino acids. CDR1 SGHRS and CDR2 YFSETQ come from the germline V gene. CDR3 sequence (DNA): TGCGCCAGCGGCTTGGCCAAGATACCGGGACAGGGAAGGTCCGGGGAGCTGTTTTTT. This translates into CASGLAKIPGQGRSGELFF.

This clone occurred many times. The rearrangement links TRBV30 to TRBJ2-7; D might be TRBD2 (5 bases). The ends were cut back, 0 bases at V and 6 bases at J, with 15 bases in the middle. The CDR3 has 14 residues. Germline CDR1 is GTSNPN and CDR2 is SVGIG (reference sequence). The CDR3 loop reads CAWSVLARVSEQYF. The CDR3, as DNA: TGTGCCTGGAGTGTACTGGCGAGGGTAAGCGAGCAGTACTTC.

This clone was recorded many times. V and J are TRBV28 and TRBJ1-5; D is possibly TRBD1 (6 bases). Germline CDR1 is MDHEN and CDR2 is SYDVKM. CDR3 length: 17 residues. V was pared by 8 bases and J by 5 bases, with 25 bases between. This CDR3 reads CASVGTGMKSKHQPQHF. The CDR3 nucleotides are TGTGCCAGCGTCGGAACAGGGATGAAGAGCAAGCATCAGCCCCAGCATTTT. Looking up the rest from reference TRBV28 and TRBJ1-5 gives the full variable domain: DVKVTQSSRYLVKRTGEKVFLECVQDMDHENMFWYRQDPGLGLRLIYFSYDVKMKEKGDIPEGYSVSREKKERFSLILESASTNQTSMYLCASVGTGMKSKHQPQHFGDGTRLSIL.

This clone was counted ten times or more. The V call is TRBV9, the J call TRBJ2-3; the D gene is possibly TRBD2 (6 bases). With 3 bases removed from V and 8 bases from J, the gap between germline ends came to 19 bases. Looked up from germline, CDR1 is SGDLS and CDR2 is YYNGEE. The CDR3 covers 15 residues. The CDR3 sequence is CASSATSPLRSTQYF. The CDR3 DNA sequence: TGTGCCAGCAGCGCTACTAGCCCCCTCCGTTCTACGCAGTATTTT.